This T cell receptor (beta chain) is from a study of sequential checkpoint blockade in melanoma. Study in general: Patients were randomized 1:1 to nivolumab-then-ipilimumab or ipilimumab-then-nivolumab first-line. DNA from 90 to 100 pretreatment tumor samples underwent TCRβ immunosequencing.

CDR3 length equals 13 residues. CDR1 and CDR2 (germline): MGHDK, SYGVNS. V lost 8 bases, J lost 3 bases, and 6 bases stayed unmatched. The sample's treatment: randomized to nivolumab then ipilimumab (arm A) or the reverse (arm B). Produced via immunoSEQ multiplex PCR; TCRdb's table is partial and in-frame only. Altogether 1,900 or so clones are present, roughly 24% being singletons, with the ten largest covering about an eighth. Regarding this clone: Its antigen is not identified.

Overall study findings and caveats: In arm A, pretreatment tumor clonality was associated with response. T-cell fraction and clonality followed PD-L1 and CD8+ counts, not mutational load.

This specimen consisted of tumor tissue (inferred from file names), obtained from a patient given nivolumab and ipilimumab in sequence. The chain links TRBV25-1 to TRBJ2-7; 8 bases match TRBD2. The origin of this receptor is a human donor with melanoma. In DNA form, the CDR3 reads TGTGCCAGCGGGCGCGGGGGGCTCTACGAGCAGTACTTC. Encoded protein: CASGRGGLYEQYF.